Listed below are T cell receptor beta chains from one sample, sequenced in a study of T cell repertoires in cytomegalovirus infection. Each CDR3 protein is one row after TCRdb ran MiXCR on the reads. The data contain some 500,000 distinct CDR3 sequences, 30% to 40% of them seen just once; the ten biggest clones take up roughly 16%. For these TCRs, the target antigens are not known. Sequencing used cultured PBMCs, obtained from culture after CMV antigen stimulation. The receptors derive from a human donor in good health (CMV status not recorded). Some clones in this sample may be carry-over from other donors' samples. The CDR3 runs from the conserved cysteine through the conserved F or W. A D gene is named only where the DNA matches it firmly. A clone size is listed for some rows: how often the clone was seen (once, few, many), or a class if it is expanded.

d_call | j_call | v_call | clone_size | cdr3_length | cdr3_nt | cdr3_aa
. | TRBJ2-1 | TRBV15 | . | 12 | TGTGCCACCAGCAGCGTCTACAATGAGCAGTTCTTC | CATSSVYNEQFF
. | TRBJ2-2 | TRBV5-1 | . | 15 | TGCGCCAGCCTCCGGGACCAACATAACACCGGGGAGCTGTTTTTT | CASLRDQHNTGELFF
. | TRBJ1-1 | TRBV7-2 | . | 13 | TGTGCCAGCAGCTTACAGATGGTGGGGGAAGCTTTCTTT | CASSLQMVGEAFF
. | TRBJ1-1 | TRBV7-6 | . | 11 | TGTGCCAGCAGACACGACGGGGAAGCTTTCTTT | CASRHDGEAFF
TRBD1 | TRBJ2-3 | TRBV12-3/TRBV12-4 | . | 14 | TGTGCCAGCAGTCTGAGGACAGGGGCAGATACGCAGTATTTT | CASSLRTGADTQYF
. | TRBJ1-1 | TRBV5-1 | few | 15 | TGCGCCAGCAGCTTCGATACAGGGAAGAACACTGAAGCTTTCTTT | CASSFDTGKNTEAFF
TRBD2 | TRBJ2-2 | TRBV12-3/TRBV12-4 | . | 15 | TGTGCCAGCAGCCTTAGCGGGAGGGTGTCCGGGGAGCTGTTTTTT | CASSLSGRVSGELFF
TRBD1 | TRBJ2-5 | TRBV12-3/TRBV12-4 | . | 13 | TGTGCCAGCAGCCCGGGACAGGCGGAGACCCAGTACTTC | CASSPGQAETQYF
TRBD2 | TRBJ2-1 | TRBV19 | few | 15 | TGTGCCAGTAGTAGCCCTAGCGGGATAGAAGATGAGCAGTTCTTC | CASSSPSGIEDEQFF
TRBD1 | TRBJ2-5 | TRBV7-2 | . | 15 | TGTGCCAGCAGCGTAGGGGACAGACTTACTAGTCCCCAGTACTTC | CASSVGDRLTSPQYF
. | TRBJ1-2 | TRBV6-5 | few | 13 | TGTGCCAGCAGTTACTCTACAGCCTACGGCTACACCTTC | CASSYSTAYGYTF
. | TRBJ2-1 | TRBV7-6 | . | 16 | TGTGCCAGCAGCCACTATGGAGGAGGGAACAATAATGAGCAGTTCTTC | CASSHYGGGNNNEQFF
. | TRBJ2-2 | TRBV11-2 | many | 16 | TGTGCCAGCAGCTTAGATCAAATCCGCGACACCGGGGAGCTGTTTTTT | CASSLDQIRDTGELFF
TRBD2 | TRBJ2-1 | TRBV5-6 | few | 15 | TGTGCCACCGGGATAGCGGGAGGGCCGCACAATGAGCAGTTCTTC | CATGIAGGPHNEQFF
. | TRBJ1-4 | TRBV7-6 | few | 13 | TGTGCCAGCAGCTCCGTGGACAACGTCGATCTGTTTTTT | CASSSVDNVDLFF
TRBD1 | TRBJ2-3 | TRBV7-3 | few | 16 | TGTGCCAGCAGCGTAGGACAGGGGCCGATCACAGATACGCAGTATTTT | CASSVGQGPITDTQYF
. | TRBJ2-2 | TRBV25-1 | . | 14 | TGTGCCAGCAGTGGCATCGGGACCACCGGGGAGCTGTTTTTT | CASSGIGTTGELFF
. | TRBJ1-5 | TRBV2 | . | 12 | TGTGCCAGCAAGGAGATTAATCAGCCCCAGCATTTT | CASKEINQPQHF
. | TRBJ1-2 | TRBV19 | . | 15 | TGTGCCAGTAGTATAGGGGCAGGGTACAACTATGGCTACACCTTC | CASSIGAGYNYGYTF
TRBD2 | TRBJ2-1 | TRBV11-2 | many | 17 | TGTGCCAGCAGCTTAGGGCTAGCGGGAGGGTCCTACAATGAGCAGTTCTTC | CASSLGLAGGSYNEQFF
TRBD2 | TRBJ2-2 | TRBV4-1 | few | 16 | TGCGCCAGCAGCCCCACTAGCGGGCCGAACACCGGGGAGCTGTTTTTT | CASSPTSGPNTGELFF
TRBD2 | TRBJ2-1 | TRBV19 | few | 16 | TGTGCCAGTAGCACGTCGGTGGCCACGGGGGGTAATGAGCAGTTCTTC | CASSTSVATGGNEQFF
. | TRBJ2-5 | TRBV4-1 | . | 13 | TGCGCCAGCAGCCAATTCCTCGCAGAGACCCAGTACTTC | CASSQFLAETQYF
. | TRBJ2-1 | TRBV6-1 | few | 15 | TGTGCCAGCAGTGCCCATGGACGGGAGAGCAATGAGCAGTTCTTC | CASSAHGRESNEQFF
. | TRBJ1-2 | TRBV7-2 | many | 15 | TGTGCCAGCAGCTTAGATTGGGCCGATAACTATGGCTACACCTTC | CASSLDWADNYGYTF